This TCR beta chain was captured in a study of blood T cell repertoires in COVID-19. CDR1 is LNHDA, CDR2 SQIVND, per germline (reference sequence). The CDR3 is 14 residues long. The V end lost 1 base, the J end lost 4 bases, and 10 bases lay between the germline ends. The sample holds many counts of this clone. Per the original data handling: Estimation of nucleated cell counts relied on the amplification of reference gene primers. This table comes from immunoSEQ multiplex PCR, and its TCRdb copy is limited to in-frame clones, with some not included. D and trimming come from the DNA, and the V and J calls and clone size come from that table. The table lists about 56,000 clones, 80% to 85% of them singletons.

Sequenced sample: peripheral blood. The J gene is TRBJ1-1, the V gene TRBV19, with D uncertain. The clonotype comes from a woman aged 80 or older with acute or convalescent COVID-19. In DNA form, the CDR3 reads TGTGCCAGTAGTATAGGGCTGCCTTCCACTGAAGCTTTCTTT. Translation: CASSIGLPSTEAFF.